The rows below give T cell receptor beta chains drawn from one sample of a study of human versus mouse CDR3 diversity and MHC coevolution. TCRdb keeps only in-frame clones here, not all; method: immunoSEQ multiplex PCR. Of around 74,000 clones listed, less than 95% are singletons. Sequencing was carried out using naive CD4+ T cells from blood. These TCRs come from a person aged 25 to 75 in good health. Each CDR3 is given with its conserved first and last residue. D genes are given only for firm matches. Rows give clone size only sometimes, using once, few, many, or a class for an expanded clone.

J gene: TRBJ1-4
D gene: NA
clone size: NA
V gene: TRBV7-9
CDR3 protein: CASSLRGTATNEKLFF
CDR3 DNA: TGTGCCAGCAGCTTACGGGGGACTGCAACTAATGAAAAACTGTTTTTT

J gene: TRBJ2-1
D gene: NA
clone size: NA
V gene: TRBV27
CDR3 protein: CASSFGGGSYNEQFF
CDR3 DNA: TGTGCCAGCAGTTTTGGGGGCGGCTCCTACAATGAGCAGTTCTTC

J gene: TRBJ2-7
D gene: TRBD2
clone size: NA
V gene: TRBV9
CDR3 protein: CASSVDLAGAHSYEQYF
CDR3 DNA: TGTGCCAGCAGCGTAGATCTAGCGGGCGCTCATTCCTACGAGCAGTACTTC

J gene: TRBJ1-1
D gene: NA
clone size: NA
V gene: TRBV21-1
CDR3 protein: CASSKATDRGLVWITEAFF
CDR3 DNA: TGTGCCAGCAGCAAAGCGACCGACAGGGGGCTAGTGTGGATCACTGAAGCTTTCTTT

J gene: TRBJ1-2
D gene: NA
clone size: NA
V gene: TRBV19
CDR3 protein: CASTAGPNYGYTF
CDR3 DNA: TGTGCCAGTACGGCAGGGCCTAACTATGGCTACACCTTC

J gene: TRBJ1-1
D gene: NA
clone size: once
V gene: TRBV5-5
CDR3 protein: CASSFDGLRNTEAFF
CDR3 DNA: TGTGCCAGCAGCTTCGATGGGCTGAGAAACACTGAAGCTTTCTTT

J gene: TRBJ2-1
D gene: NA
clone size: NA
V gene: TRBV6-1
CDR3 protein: CASMSRGSYNEQFF
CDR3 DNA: TGTGCCAGCATGAGCAGGGGCTCCTACAATGAGCAGTTCTTC

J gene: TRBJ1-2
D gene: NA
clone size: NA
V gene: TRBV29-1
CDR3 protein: CSGGARNYGYTF
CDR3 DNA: TGCAGCGGGGGCGCACGGAACTATGGCTACACCTTC

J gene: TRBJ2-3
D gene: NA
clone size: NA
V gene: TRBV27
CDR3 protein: CASSLRTSTDTQYF
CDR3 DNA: TGTGCCAGCAGTTTAAGGACTAGCACAGATACGCAGTATTTT

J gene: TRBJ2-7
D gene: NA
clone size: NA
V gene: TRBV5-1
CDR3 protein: CASKTESSYEQYF
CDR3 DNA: TGCGCCAGCAAGACAGAGAGCTCCTACGAGCAGTACTTC

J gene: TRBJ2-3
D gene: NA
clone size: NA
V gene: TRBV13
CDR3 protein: CASSLGGYGSSVSSTDTQYF
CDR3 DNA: TGTGCCAGCAGCTTAGGCGGATACGGGTCTAGCGTGTCTAGCACAGATACGCAGTATTTT

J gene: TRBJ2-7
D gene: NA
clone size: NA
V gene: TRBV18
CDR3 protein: CASSPQRVSYEQYF
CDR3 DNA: TGTGCCAGCTCACCACAGAGAGTCTCCTACGAGCAGTACTTC

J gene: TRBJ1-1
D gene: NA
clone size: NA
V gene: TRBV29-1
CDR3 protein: CSVAGHIRSNTEAFF
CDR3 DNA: TGCAGCGTTGCAGGACACATACGCTCGAACACTGAAGCTTTCTTT

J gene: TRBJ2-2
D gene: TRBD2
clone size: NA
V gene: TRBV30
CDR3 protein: CAWSVSLAGYANTGELFF
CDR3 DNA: TGTGCCTGGAGTGTATCGCTAGCGGGATACGCGAACACCGGGGAGCTGTTTTTT

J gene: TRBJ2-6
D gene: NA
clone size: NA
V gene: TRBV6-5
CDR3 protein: CASTLRFSGANVLTF
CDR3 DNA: TGTGCCAGCACCTTGCGGTTTTCTGGGGCCAACGTCCTGACTTTC

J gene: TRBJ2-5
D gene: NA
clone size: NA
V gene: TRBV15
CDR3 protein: CATSTRGQETQYF
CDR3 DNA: TGTGCCACCAGCACCAGGGGACAAGAGACCCAGTACTTC

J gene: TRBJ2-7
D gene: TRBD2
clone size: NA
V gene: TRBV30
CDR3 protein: CAWSYREAYEQYF
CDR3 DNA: TGTGCCTGGAGTTACCGGGAGGCCTACGAGCAGTACTTC

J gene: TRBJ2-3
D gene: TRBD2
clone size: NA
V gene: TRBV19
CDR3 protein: CASSSLASGTSGGASTDTQYF
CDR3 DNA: TGTGCCAGTAGTTCCCTCGCCTCCGGGACTAGCGGGGGGGCCTCTACAGATACGCAGTATTTT

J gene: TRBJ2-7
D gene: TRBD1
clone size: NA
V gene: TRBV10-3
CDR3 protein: CAISEPTGGYEQYF
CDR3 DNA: TGTGCCATCAGTGAGCCGACAGGGGGCTACGAGCAGTACTTC

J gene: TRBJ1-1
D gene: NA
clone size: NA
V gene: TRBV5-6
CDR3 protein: CASSLSRRELNTEAFF
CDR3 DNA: TGTGCCAGCAGCTTGAGCCGGAGAGAACTTAACACTGAAGCTTTCTTT

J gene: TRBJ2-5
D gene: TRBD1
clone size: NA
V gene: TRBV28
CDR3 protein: CASSLVGGRGETQYF
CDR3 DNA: TGTGCCAGCAGTTTGGTAGGGGGCCGGGGAGAGACCCAGTACTTC

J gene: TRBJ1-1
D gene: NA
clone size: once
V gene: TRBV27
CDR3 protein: CASSPLTGTRSEAFF
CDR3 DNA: TGTGCCAGCAGTCCACTGACCGGGACACGGAGTGAAGCTTTCTTT

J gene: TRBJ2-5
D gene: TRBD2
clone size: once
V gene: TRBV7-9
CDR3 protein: CASGSRLAEAPGTQYF
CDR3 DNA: TGTGCCAGCGGCTCCAGGCTAGCGGAGGCGCCGGGGACCCAGTACTTC

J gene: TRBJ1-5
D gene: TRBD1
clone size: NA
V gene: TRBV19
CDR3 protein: CASALKQGAGPQHF
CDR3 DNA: TGTGCCAGTGCCCTAAAACAGGGGGCTGGGCCCCAGCATTTT

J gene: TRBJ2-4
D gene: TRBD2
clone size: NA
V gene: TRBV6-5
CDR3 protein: CASSDSGVAKNIQYF
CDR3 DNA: TGTGCCAGCAGCGACAGCGGGGTTGCCAAAAACATTCAGTACTTC

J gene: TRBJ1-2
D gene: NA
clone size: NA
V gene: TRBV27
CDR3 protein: CASSPGRVYGYTF
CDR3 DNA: TGTGCCAGCAGCCCAGGGAGGGTCTATGGCTACACCTTC

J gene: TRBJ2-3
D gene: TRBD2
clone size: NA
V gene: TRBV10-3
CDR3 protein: CASSAGVGGEADTQYF
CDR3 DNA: TGTGCCTCCTCAGCGGGGGTGGGGGGAGAGGCAGATACGCAGTATTTT

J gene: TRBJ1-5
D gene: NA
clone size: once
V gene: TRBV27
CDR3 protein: CASRFSPYQPQHF
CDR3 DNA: TGTGCCAGCCGTTTTTCCCCGTATCAGCCCCAGCATTTT

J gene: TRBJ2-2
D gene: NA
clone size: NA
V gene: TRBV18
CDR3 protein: CASSPGGMTGELFF
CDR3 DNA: TGTGCCAGCTCACCAGGCGGGATGACCGGGGAGCTGTTTTTT

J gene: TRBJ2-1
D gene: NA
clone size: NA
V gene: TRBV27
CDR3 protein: CASSLFRGTDEQFF
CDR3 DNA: TGTGCCAGCAGTCTGTTTCGGGGAACTGATGAGCAGTTCTTC

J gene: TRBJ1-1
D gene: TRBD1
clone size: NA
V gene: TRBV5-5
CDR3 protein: CASSFRTGMNTEAFF
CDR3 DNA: TGTGCCAGCAGCTTTAGGACAGGGATGAACACTGAAGCTTTCTTT

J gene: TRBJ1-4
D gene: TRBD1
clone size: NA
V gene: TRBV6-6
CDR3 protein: CASSYSQAGQVFF
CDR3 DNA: TGTGCCAGCAGTTACTCCCAGGCGGGACAGGTGTTTTTT

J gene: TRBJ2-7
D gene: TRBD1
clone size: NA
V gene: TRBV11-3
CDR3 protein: CASSSGTGSYEQYF
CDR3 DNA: TGTGCCAGCAGCTCGGGGACAGGCTCCTACGAGCAGTACTTC

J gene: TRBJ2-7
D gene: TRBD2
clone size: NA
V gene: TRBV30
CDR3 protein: CAWSVGGRPDEQYF
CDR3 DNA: TGTGCCTGGAGTGTAGGCGGGAGACCCGACGAGCAGTACTTC

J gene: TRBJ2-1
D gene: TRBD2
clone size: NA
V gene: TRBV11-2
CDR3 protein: CASSNYYIKRGNYNEQFF
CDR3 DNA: TGTGCCAGCAGCAACTATTACATAAAGCGGGGGAACTACAATGAGCAGTTCTTC

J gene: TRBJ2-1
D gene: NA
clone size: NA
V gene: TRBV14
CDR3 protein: CASSQSSLGEQFF
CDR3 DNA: TGTGCCAGCAGCCAATCCTCCCTCGGTGAGCAGTTCTTC

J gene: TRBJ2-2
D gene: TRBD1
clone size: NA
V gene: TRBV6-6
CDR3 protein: CASWGQVTTGELFF
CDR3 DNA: TGTGCCAGCTGGGGACAGGTGACCACCGGGGAGCTGTTTTTT

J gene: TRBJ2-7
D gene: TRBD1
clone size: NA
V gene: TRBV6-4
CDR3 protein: CASSQGTGAYYEQYF
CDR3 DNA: TGTGCCAGCAGCCAAGGGACAGGGGCGTACTACGAGCAGTACTTC

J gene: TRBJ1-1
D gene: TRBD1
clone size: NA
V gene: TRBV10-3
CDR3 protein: CAISETRDRYTEAFF
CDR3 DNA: TGTGCCATCAGTGAGACCCGGGACAGATACACTGAAGCTTTCTTT

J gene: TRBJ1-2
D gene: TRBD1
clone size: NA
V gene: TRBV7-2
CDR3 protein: CASSFLTGGRGYTF
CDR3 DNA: TGTGCCAGCAGCTTCCTCACAGGGGGACGCGGCTACACCTTC

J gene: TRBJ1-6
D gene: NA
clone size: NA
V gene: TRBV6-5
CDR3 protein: CASRPQGLGSPLHF
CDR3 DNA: TGTGCCAGCAGGCCACAGGGTCTAGGGTCACCCCTCCACTTT

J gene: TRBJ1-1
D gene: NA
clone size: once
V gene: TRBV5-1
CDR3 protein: CASSLNSQNTEAFF
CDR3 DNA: TGCGCCAGCAGCTTGAACAGTCAGAACACTGAAGCTTTCTTT

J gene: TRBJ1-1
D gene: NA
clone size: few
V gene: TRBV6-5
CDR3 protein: CASSYSRALFTEAFF
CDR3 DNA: TGTGCCAGCAGTTACTCGAGGGCCCTTTTCACTGAAGCTTTCTTT

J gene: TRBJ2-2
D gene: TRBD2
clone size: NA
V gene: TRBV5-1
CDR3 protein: CASSISGGARIGTGELFF
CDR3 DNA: TGCGCCAGCAGCATTAGCGGGGGGGCCCGAATCGGGACCGGGGAGCTGTTTTTT

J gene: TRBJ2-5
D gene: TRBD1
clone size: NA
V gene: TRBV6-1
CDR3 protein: CASSEQGQGRGTQYF
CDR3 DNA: TGTGCCAGCAGTGAACAGGGACAGGGCAGAGGGACCCAGTACTTC

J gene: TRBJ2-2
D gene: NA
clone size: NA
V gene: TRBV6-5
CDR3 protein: CASSRGTGELFF
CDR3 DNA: TGTGCCAGCAGTAGGGGGACCGGGGAGCTGTTTTTT

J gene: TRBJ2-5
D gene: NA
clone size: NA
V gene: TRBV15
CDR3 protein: CATSGRSGRLRRSYDAQYF
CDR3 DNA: TGTGCCACCAGCGGTCGAAGTGGGAGGCTACGACGCAGCTACGACGCGCAGTACTTC

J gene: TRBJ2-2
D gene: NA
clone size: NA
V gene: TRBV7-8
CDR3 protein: CASSLGSIDTGELFF
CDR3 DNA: TGTGCCAGCAGCTTAGGATCAATAGACACCGGGGAGCTGTTTTTT

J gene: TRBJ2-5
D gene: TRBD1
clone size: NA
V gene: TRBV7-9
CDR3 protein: CASSLWTGGGETQYF
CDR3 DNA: TGTGCCAGCAGCCTCTGGACAGGGGGGGGAGAGACCCAGTACTTC

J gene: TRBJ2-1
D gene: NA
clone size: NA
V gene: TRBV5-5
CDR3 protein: CASSFNAGYNEQFF
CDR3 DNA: TGTGCCAGCAGCTTTAATGCGGGGTACAATGAGCAGTTCTTC

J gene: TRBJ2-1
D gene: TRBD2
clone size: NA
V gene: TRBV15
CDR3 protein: CATSRGGSRNEQFF
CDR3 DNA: TGTGCCACCAGCAGAGGCGGGAGCCGGAATGAGCAGTTCTTC

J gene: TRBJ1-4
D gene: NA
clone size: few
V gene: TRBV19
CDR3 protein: CASSTASGRSNEKLFF
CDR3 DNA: TGTGCCAGTAGTACCGCCTCAGGGCGGAGTAATGAAAAACTGTTTTTT

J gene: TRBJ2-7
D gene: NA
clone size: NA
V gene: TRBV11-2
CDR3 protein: CASSLGQSPSYEQYF
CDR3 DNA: TGTGCCAGCAGCTTAGGGCAGTCCCCCTCCTACGAGCAGTACTTC

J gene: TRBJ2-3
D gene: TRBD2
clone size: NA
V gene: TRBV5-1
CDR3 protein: CASSPRTSGGATDTQYF
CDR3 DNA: TGCGCCAGCAGCCCCAGGACTAGCGGGGGGGCCACAGATACGCAGTATTTT

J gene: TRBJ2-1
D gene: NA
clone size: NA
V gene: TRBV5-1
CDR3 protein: CASSLAPGATNEQFF
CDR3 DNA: TGCGCCAGCAGCTTGGCCCCAGGGGCGACGAATGAGCAGTTCTTC

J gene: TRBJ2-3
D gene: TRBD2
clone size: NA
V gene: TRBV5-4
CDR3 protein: CASKSLAEPLDTQYF
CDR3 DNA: TGTGCCAGCAAGTCTCTAGCGGAACCCCTTGATACGCAGTATTTT

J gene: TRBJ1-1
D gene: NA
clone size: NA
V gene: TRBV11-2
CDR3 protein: CASSLVAGYAFF
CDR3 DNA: TGTGCCAGCAGCTTAGTGGCAGGGTATGCTTTCTTT

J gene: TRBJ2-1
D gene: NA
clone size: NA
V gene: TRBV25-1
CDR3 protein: CASSDPRNRNEQFF
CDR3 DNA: TGTGCCAGCAGTGACCCCCGCAACCGGAATGAGCAGTTCTTC

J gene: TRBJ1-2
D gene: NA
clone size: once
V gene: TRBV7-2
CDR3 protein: CASTEGGGGLGYTF
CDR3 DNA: TGTGCCAGCACCGAAGGAGGGGGGGGGTTGGGCTACACCTTC